The clone carrying this T cell receptor beta chain has only one observation. The antigen remains undetermined. The V gene end was trimmed by 1 base and the J gene end by 11 bases; junction bases not matched to a gene: 7. The CDR3 is made up of 13 amino acids. CDR1 is SGHTA and CDR2 is FQGNSA in the germline V gene. The data derive from a study of T cell responses to AZD1222 COVID-19 vaccine. Study-level findings and limits: Among AZD1222 vaccinees, only five or six were seropositive at baseline. Donors were largely white British and mainly female; clonal diversity was possibly underestimated. The span of vaccine-associated CD4 TCRs extended across spike, with dominance at 160-218 and 743-854.

Clones were sequenced by immunoSEQ multiplex PCR, and TCRdb holds only the in-frame ones, with some missing. The sample holds more than 95,000 clones, around 90% seen once. The clonotype originates from an adult in good health. The chain employs TRBV7-2 and TRBJ1-2; TRBD1 matches at 7 bases. The sequencing here drew on peripheral blood, taken on day 0 of AZD1222 vaccination. The CDR3 DNA is TGTGCCAGCAGCTTAGGACAGGGATTGGGTTACACCTTC. The encoded protein is CASSLGQGLGYTF.